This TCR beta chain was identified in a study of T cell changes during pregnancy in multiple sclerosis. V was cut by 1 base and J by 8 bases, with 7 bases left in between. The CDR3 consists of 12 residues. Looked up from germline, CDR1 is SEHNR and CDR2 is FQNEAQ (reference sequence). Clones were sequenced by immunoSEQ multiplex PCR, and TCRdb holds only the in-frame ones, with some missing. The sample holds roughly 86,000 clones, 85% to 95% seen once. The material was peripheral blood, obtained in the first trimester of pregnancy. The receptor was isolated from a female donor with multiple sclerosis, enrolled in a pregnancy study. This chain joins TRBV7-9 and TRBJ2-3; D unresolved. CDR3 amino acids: CASSLEAGTQYF. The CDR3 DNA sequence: TGTGCCAGCAGCTTAGAAGCAGGTACGCAGTATTTT.